The rows below give T cell receptor beta chains drawn from one sample of a study of T cells in Graves' hyperthyroidism and ophthalmopathy. TCRdb called the multiplex PCR reads again in MiXCR, with one record for every CDR3 protein. Here the sample spans almost 250,000 distinct CDR3 sequences, around 26% being singletons. Sequenced material: blood. These receptors were obtained from a middle-aged woman with Graves' ophthalmopathy. CDR3s include the opening cysteine and the closing phenylalanine or tryptophan. D genes are given only for firm matches. Clone size, where shown, is once, few, many, or a class for clones that have expanded.

abundance	v_gene	d_gene	j_gene	CDR3aa	CDR3nt
many	TRBV6-1	TRBD2	TRBJ2-2	CASSRLAATGELFF	TGTGCCAGCAGTAGACTAGCGGCCACCGGGGAGCTGTTTTTT
.	TRBV7-6	.	TRBJ2-4	CASSLVGTGIQYF	TGTGCCAGCAGCTTAGTGGGAACGGGCATTCAGTACTTC
.	TRBV5-1	TRBD1	TRBJ1-2	CASRPDRVYRGYTF	TGCGCCAGCAGACCCGACAGGGTATATCGTGGCTACACCTTC
many	TRBV28	.	TRBJ2-7	CASSFSVVSGKTYEQYF	TGTGCCAGCAGTTTTTCGGTAGTTAGCGGAAAGACCTACGAGCAGTACTTC
many	TRBV19	.	TRBJ1-2	CASTLDGYGYTF	TGTGCCAGTACCCTGGACGGCTATGGCTACACCTTC
.	TRBV27	.	TRBJ1-1	CASSFIGDTEAFF	TGTGCCAGCAGTTTTATAGGGGACACTGAAGCTTTCTTT
many	TRBV9	.	TRBJ2-7	CASSVVDSSEQYF	TGTGCCAGCAGCGTAGTGGACAGCTCAGAGCAGTACTTC
.	TRBV12-5	TRBD1	TRBJ2-7	CASGLSLGTGPSYEQYF	TGTGCTAGTGGTTTGTCACTCGGGACAGGACCCTCCTACGAGCAGTACTTC
many	TRBV7-8	.	TRBJ1-2	CANSTRLGDNYGYTF	TGTGCCAACAGCACCCGGTTAGGGGACAATTATGGCTACACCTTC
many	TRBV11-2	.	TRBJ1-6	CASSLAGENSPLHF	TGTGCCAGCAGCTTAGCAGGGGAGAATTCACCCCTCCACTTT
.	TRBV28	TRBD2	TRBJ2-5	CASTPLGEGGETQYF	TGTGCCAGCACCCCCCTGGGGGAGGGCGGGGAGACCCAGTACTTC
.	TRBV30	TRBD2	TRBJ2-7	CAWSVLAGADEQYF	TGTGCCTGGAGTGTGTTAGCGGGAGCAGACGAGCAGTACTTC
.	TRBV7-2	.	TRBJ2-5	CASSPAGTVGKETQYF	TGTGCCAGCAGCCCGGCGGGAACAGTTGGGAAAGAGACCCAGTACTTC
many	TRBV6-5	TRBD1	TRBJ1-2	CASSYSRFRQGGGYTF	TGTGCCAGCAGTTACTCGAGATTTAGACAGGGAGGCGGCTACACCTTC
many	TRBV27	.	TRBJ1-1	CASSYQPALSGTEAFF	TGTGCCAGCAGTTACCAGCCGGCCCTTTCGGGCACTGAAGCTTTCTTT
many	TRBV2	.	TRBJ2-7	CASSGYYSGPTYEQYF	TGTGCCAGCAGTGGTTACTATAGCGGCCCAACTTACGAGCAGTACTTC
many	TRBV6-1	TRBD1	TRBJ2-2	CASRINRGDIGELFF	TGTGCCAGCAGAATTAACAGGGGGGACATCGGGGAGCTGTTTTTT
.	TRBV7-2	.	TRBJ2-7	CASGTVYEQYF	TGCGCCAGCGGGACAGTCTACGAGCAGTACTTC
.	TRBV6-1	.	TRBJ1-5	CASSDTGGNQPQHF	TGTGCCAGCAGTGACACCGGGGGCAATCAGCCCCAGCATTTT
.	TRBV28	.	TRBJ1-2	CASSSQDRDGYTF	TGTGCCAGCAGTTCCCAGGATCGAGATGGCTACACCTTC
many	TRBV28	TRBD1	TRBJ2-7	CASSLNRGSGSYEQYF	TGTGCCAGCAGTCTCAACAGGGGCTCGGGCTCCTACGAGCAGTACTTC
.	TRBV12-3/TRBV12-4	TRBD1	TRBJ1-5	CASSQTGGAKYSNQPQHF	TGTGCCAGCAGCCAAACAGGGGGCGCGAAATATAGCAATCAGCCCCAGCATTTT
many	TRBV12-3/TRBV12-4	TRBD2	TRBJ2-7	CASSTGTSGRSGYEQYF	TGTGCCAGCAGTACCGGGACTAGCGGGAGAAGCGGGTACGAGCAGTACTTC
.	TRBV4-1	.	TRBJ1-5	CASSRETASNQPQHF	TGCGCCAGCAGCCGCGAAACAGCCTCCAATCAGCCCCAGCATTTT
many	TRBV19	TRBD2	TRBJ2-4	CASSIGGLVDIQYF	TGTGCCAGTAGTATAGGGGGACTAGTGGACATTCAGTACTTC
.	TRBV4-1	TRBD2	TRBJ2-5	CASSQAIAGETQYF	TGCGCCAGCAGCCAAGCGATAGCGGGAGAGACCCAGTACTTC
few	TRBV9	.	TRBJ2-2	CASSPRGGPVNTGELFF	TGTGCCAGCAGCCCCCGAGGGGGGCCGGTGAACACCGGGGAGCTGTTTTTT
many	TRBV28	TRBD1	TRBJ2-5	CASSPSGGWARTQYF	TGTGCCAGCAGTCCCTCAGGGGGATGGGCAAGGACCCAGTACTTC
many	TRBV9	.	TRBJ1-2	CASSTPRAHYGYTF	TGTGCCAGCAGCACCCCCCGGGCGCACTATGGCTACACCTTC
few	TRBV6-5	TRBD1	TRBJ2-2	CASSYRQGGVGELFF	TGTGCCAGCAGTTACCGACAGGGGGGAGTCGGGGAGCTGTTTTTT
few	TRBV28	.	TRBJ2-7	CASSLPLSYEQYF	TGTGCCAGCAGTTTACCACTCTCCTACGAGCAGTACTTC
many	TRBV25-1	.	TRBJ2-7	CAPEEQYF	TGTGCCCCCGAAGAGCAGTACTTC
few	TRBV9	.	TRBJ2-3	CASSPLAGSAGTDTQYF	TGTGCCAGCAGCCCCCTGGCGGGGAGCGCGGGCACAGATACGCAGTATTTT
.	TRBV6-2/TRBV6-3	.	TRBJ1-5	CASSTSWNQPQHF	TGTGCCAGCAGCACCTCCTGGAATCAGCCCCAGCATTTT
few	TRBV7-3	.	TRBJ2-7	CASSLSGQTEQYF	TGTGCCAGCAGCTTAAGCGGACAGACGGAGCAGTACTTC
.	TRBV5-1	TRBD1	TRBJ2-5	CASSLGQGLETQYF	TGCGCCAGCAGCTTGGGACAGGGGTTAGAGACCCAGTACTTC
.	TRBV2	.	TRBJ2-5	CASSRRAGMGETQYF	TGTGCCAGCAGTCGGAGGGCAGGGATGGGTGAGACCCAGTACTTC
.	TRBV28	TRBD1	TRBJ2-7	CASSFPSVGTGASTSYEQYF	TGTGCCAGCAGTTTTCCTTCAGTCGGGACAGGGGCCTCCACCTCCTACGAGCAGTACTTC
once	TRBV28	TRBD1	TRBJ2-5	CASSSLTGGKAKTQYF	TGTGCCAGCAGTTCCCTGACAGGGGGAAAAGCAAAGACCCAGTACTTC
many	TRBV27	.	TRBJ1-1	CASSSLRGTEAFF	TGTGCCAGCAGTTCCCTACGGGGCACTGAAGCTTTCTTT
many	TRBV7-9	TRBD1	TRBJ1-1	CASRATGAGTEAFF	TGTGCCAGCAGAGCTACAGGGGCGGGAACTGAAGCTTTCTTT
.	TRBV11-1	TRBD2	TRBJ2-5	CASSPRPLLAGEETQYF	TGTGCCAGCAGCCCCCGCCCCCTACTAGCGGGGGAAGAGACCCAGTACTTC
many	TRBV20-1	.	TRBJ2-7	CSARENERASYEQYF	TGCAGTGCTAGAGAGAATGAGCGGGCCTCCTACGAGCAGTACTTC
.	TRBV7-9	TRBD1	TRBJ2-4	CASTRQGRPKNIQYF	TGTGCCAGCACCAGACAGGGCCGTCCCAAAAACATTCAGTACTTC
many	TRBV11-2	.	TRBJ1-3	CASSLQIISGNTIYF	TGTGCCAGCAGCCTACAAATCATCTCTGGAAACACCATATATTTT
many	TRBV11-1	.	TRBJ2-2	CASSSAGRGQTGELFF	TGTGCCAGCAGCTCAGCGGGGAGGGGGCAGACCGGGGAGCTGTTTTTT
.	TRBV29-1	.	TRBJ2-7	CSAGSGEQYF	TGCAGCGCAGGATCGGGGGAGCAGTACTTC
many	TRBV18	.	TRBJ1-5	CASSPRIGDQPQHF	TGTGCCAGCTCACCACGTATAGGGGATCAGCCCCAGCATTTT
many	TRBV4-1	.	TRBJ1-1	CASSQGEVSEAFF	TGCGCCAGCAGCCAAGGGGAGGTTTCTGAAGCTTTCTTT
.	TRBV28	.	TRBJ2-6	CASSLPGSGANVLTF	TGTGCCAGCAGTTTACCAGGTTCTGGGGCCAACGTCCTGACTTTC
.	TRBV28	TRBD2	TRBJ2-7	CASSLTASGSRYEQYF	TGTGCCAGCAGTTTAACGGCTAGCGGGAGCAGGTACGAGCAGTACTTC
many	TRBV12-3/TRBV12-4	TRBD1	TRBJ2-7	CASSFSDRGGSYEQYF	TGTGCCAGCAGTTTCTCTGACAGGGGAGGCTCCTACGAGCAGTACTTC
many	TRBV19	TRBD1	TRBJ1-1	CASSIIQGTEAFF	TGTGCCAGTAGTATCATACAGGGGACTGAAGCTTTCTTT
many	TRBV20-1	.	TRBJ2-7	CSAGDHGSYEQYF	TGCAGTGCTGGGGACCACGGTTCCTACGAGCAGTACTTC
many	TRBV10-3	TRBD1	TRBJ1-5	CAVGGGQEGNQPQHF	TGTGCCGTCGGAGGGGGACAGGAAGGCAATCAGCCCCAGCATTTT
many	TRBV2	TRBD1	TRBJ1-1	CASRIQGMGTEAFF	TGTGCCAGCAGGATACAGGGGATGGGCACTGAAGCTTTCTTT
many	TRBV28	TRBD2	TRBJ2-4	CASSTRLAGELAKNIQYF	TGTGCCAGCAGTACGAGACTAGCGGGAGAGCTCGCCAAAAACATTCAGTACTTC
many	TRBV18	.	TRBJ2-5	CASSPTAGIQETQYF	TGTGCCAGCTCACCAACGGCAGGAATACAAGAGACCCAGTACTTC
many	TRBV15	.	TRBJ2-5	CATRDGGSETQYF	TGTGCCACCAGGGACGGAGGGAGTGAGACCCAGTACTTC
many	TRBV28	.	TRBJ2-7	CASSPPLEGLIYEQYF	TGTGCCAGCAGTCCCCCTTTAGAGGGGTTAATATACGAGCAGTACTTC